This record covers a single TCR beta chain. The data originate from a study of CD8+ T cells in alopecia areata. Study overall: Once tofacitinib had been taken for 6 to 18 months, 6 months off drug followed.

Germline V gene data show CDR1 as MNHNS and CDR2 as SASEGT. J lost 2 bases, V lost 6 bases, and 3 bases had no gene match. The CDR3 has 13 amino acids. The treatment denotes: oral pan-JAK inhibitor, 5-10 mg twice daily. Extracted from the samples, RNA was reverse transcribed into cDNA to serve as the sequencing template. Measured with immunoSEQ multiplex PCR; TCRdb has only the in-frame clones, and not every one. The sample lists 190,000 or so clones, about 60% seen once, with approximately 3.4% in the top ten. The V gene is TRBV6-1, the J gene TRBJ2-5; TRBD1 aligns across 7 bases. Specimen: CD4+ T cells sorted from blood, collected at week 4, from a patient treated with tofacitinib. The origin of this receptor is a human donor with alopecia areata. CDR3 amino acids: CASSSGQQETQYF. CDR3 DNA sequence: TGTGCCAGCAGCTCGGGACAGCAAGAGACCCAGTACTTC.